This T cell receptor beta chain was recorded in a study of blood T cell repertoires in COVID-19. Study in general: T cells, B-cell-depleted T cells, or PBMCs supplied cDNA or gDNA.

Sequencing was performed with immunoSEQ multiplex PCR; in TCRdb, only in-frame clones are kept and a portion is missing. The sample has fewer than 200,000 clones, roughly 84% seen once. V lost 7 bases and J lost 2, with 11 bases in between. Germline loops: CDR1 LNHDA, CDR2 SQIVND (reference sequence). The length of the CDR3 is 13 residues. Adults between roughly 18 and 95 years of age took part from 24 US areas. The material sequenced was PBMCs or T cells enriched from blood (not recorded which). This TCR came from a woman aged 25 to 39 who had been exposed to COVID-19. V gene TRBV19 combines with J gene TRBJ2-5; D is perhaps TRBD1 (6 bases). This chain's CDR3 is CASNRGQQETQYF. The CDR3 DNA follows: TGTGCCAGTAATCGAGGACAGCAAGAGACCCAGTACTTC.